This passage covers 12 T cell receptor beta chains from one sample sequenced in a study of graft-versus-host responses after intestinal transplantation. TCRdb's table, derived via immunoSEQ multiplex PCR, lists solely in-frame clones and lacks some. The table shows tens of thousands of clones, with 90% to 95% occurring only once. These receptors are not linked to any known antigen. The sequences come from unstimulated CD8+ T cells sorted from spleen or lymph node cells, collected before intestinal transplant. Receptors originate from a human donor who received an intestinal transplant.

V is TRBV5-1 and J is TRBJ2-3, with D perhaps TRBD1 (6 bases). Germline CDR1 SGHRS, CDR2 YFSETQ. The length of the CDR3 is 15 residues. Trimming took off 1 base at V and 1 base at J, with 10 bases between the two ends. In DNA, the CDR3 is TGCGCCAGCAGCTTGCGTTCAGGGGGCACAGATACGCAGTATTTT. Translation: CASSLRSGGTDTQYF.

The chain recombines TRBV5-5 with TRBJ1-6; 11 bases agree with TRBD1. Per germline, CDR1 SGHKS and CDR2 YYEKEE (reference sequence). The V gene end was trimmed by 5 bases and the J gene end by 9 bases; junction bases not matched to a gene: 4. The CDR3 spans 14 residues. CDR3 bases: TGTGCCAGCAGTGCCGGGACAGGGGGTTCACCCCTCCACTTT. It encodes CASSAGTGGSPLHF.

This clone was picked up one time. This rearrangement joins TRBV5-6 to TRBJ1-1; D is unclear. V gave up 1 base and J gave up 0 bases, with 19 bases separating them. From germline, CDR1 is SGHDT and CDR2 YYEEEE. The CDR3 is 18 amino acids. CDR3 sequence reads: CASSLLVSRRDLNTEAFF. Written as DNA, the CDR3 is TGTGCCAGCAGCTTGTTAGTTTCGAGACGGGATTTGAACACTGAAGCTTTCTTT.

This chain connects TRBV7-2 to TRBJ2-2, with unresolved D. This CDR3 comprises 15 residues. CDR1 is SGHTA and CDR2 is FQGNSA in the germline V gene. Trimming removed 5 bases from V and 4 bases from J, with 14 bases in between. The DNA for the CDR3 is TGTGCCAGCAGCATCGGTACCCCAGGCACCGGGGAGCTGTTTTTT. This codes for CASSIGTPGTGELFF.

The rearrangement links TRBV4-1 to TRBJ2-3, with TRBD2 matching over 8 bases. Germline V gene sequence: CDR1 MGHRA, CDR2 YSYEKL. V was pared by 0 bases and J by 2 bases, with 4 bases of the junction left unmatched. This CDR3 has 16 amino acids. CDR3 sequence (DNA): TGCGCCAGCAGCCAAGAGCGGCGGGGGGACACAGATACGCAGTATTTT. This gives the protein CASSQERRGDTDTQYF.

CDR3 nucleotide sequence: TGTGCCAGCAGTGATCTGGTGGAGACTAGCGGCCCCTACGAGCAGTACTTC. This sequence encodes CASSDLVETSGPYEQYF. V is TRBV6-1 and J is TRBJ2-7; TRBD2 matches 9 bases. Germline V CDR1 and CDR2: MNHNS, SASEGT. Trimming at V came to 3 bases and at J to 2 bases, leaving 11 bases not matched to a gene. The CDR3 loop spans 17 amino acids.

V gene TRBV7-2 combines with J gene TRBJ2-7; TRBD1 matches 9 bases. The V segment lost 5 bases and the J segment 6 bases; nucleotides outside the gene matches: 8. Germline lookup yields CDR1 SGHTA and CDR2 FQGNSA. CDR3 length: 14 amino acids. The CDR3 loop reads CASSASGQGSEQYF. CDR3 sequence (DNA): TGTGCCAGCAGCGCGTCGGGACAGGGATCCGAGCAGTACTTC.

This clone was counted ten times or more. The chain recombines TRBV4-1 with TRBJ2-7, with D tentatively TRBD1 (6 bases). CDR3 length equals 14 residues. With 4 bases removed from V and 2 bases from J, the gap between germline ends came to 12 bases. The germline V gene has CDR1 MGHRA and CDR2 YSYEKL. The CDR3 sequence: CASSLRDKAYEQYF. For the CDR3, the DNA is TGCGCCAGCAGCCTCCGGGACAAGGCCTACGAGCAGTACTTC.

As DNA, the CDR3 is TGTGCCAGCAGCTTACAGGATCAGCCCCAGCATTTT. Translated, it gives CASSLQDQPQHF. The V gene is TRBV7-9, the J gene TRBJ1-5; D not certain. The CDR3 runs to 12 residues. V was cut by 2 bases and J by 5 bases, with 4 bases left in between. CDR1 and CDR2 from the germline V gene are SEHNR and FQNEAQ (reference sequence).

The chain carries TRBV27 and TRBJ2-7; no reliable D call. The length of the CDR3 is 15 residues. CDR1 is MNHEY, CDR2 SMNVEV, per germline (reference sequence). V lost 2 bases to trimming and J lost 6 bases, with 17 bases between them. This CDR3 reads CASSLGAVPPVEQYF. DNA of the CDR3: TGTGCCAGCAGTTTAGGTGCGGTCCCTCCCGTCGAGCAGTACTTC.

The genes are TRBV5-4 and TRBJ1-3, with D perhaps TRBD1 (5 bases). The CDR3 length is 16 residues. The V and J ends lost 0 bases and 5 bases respectively, with 15 bases between them. CDR1 and CDR2 from the germline V gene are SGHNT and YYREEE (reference sequence). This chain's CDR3 is CASSLGTGSRRNTIYF. The CDR3, as DNA: TGTGCCAGCAGCTTGGGTACAGGATCTCGACGAAACACCATATATTTT.

The chain uses TRBV5-4 and TRBJ1-2; 12 bases agree with TRBD1. Germline-derived CDR1 and CDR2 are SGHNT and YYREEE (reference sequence). The length of the CDR3 is 18 residues. Trimming cost V 0 bases and J 2 bases; bases outside gene matches: 8. CDR3 coding DNA: TGTGCCAGCAGCTTGGGAGGGACAGGGGGCTACCCCAACTATGGCTACACCTTC. Protein: CASSLGGTGGYPNYGYTF.